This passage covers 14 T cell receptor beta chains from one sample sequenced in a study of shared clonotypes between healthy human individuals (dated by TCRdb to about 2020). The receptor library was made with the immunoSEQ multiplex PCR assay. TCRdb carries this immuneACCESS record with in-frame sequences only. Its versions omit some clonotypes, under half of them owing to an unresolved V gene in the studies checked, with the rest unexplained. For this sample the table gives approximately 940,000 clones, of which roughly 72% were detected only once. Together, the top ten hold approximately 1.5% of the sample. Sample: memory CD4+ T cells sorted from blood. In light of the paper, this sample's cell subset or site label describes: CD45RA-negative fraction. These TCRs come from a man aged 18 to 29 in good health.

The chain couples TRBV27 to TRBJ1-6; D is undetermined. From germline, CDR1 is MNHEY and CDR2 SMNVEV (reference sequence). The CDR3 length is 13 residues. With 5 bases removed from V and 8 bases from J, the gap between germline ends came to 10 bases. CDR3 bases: TGTGCCAGCAGTGACCTCGGCTATTCACCCCTCCACTTT. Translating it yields CASSDLGYSPLHF.

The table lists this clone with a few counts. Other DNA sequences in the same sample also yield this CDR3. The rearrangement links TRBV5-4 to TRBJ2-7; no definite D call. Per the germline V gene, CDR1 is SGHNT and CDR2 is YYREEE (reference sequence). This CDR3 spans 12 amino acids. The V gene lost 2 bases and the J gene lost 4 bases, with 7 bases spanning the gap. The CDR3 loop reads CASSFDRYEQYF. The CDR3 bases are TGTGCCAGCAGCTTCGATCGTTACGAGCAGTACTTC.

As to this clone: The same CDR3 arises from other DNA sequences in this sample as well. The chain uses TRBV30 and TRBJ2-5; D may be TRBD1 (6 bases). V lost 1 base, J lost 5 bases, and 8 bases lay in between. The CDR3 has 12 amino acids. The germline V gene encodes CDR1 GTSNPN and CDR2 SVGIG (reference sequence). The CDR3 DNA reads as TGTGCCTGGAGTGGGCAGGGGGAGACCCAGTACTTC. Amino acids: CAWSGQGETQYF.

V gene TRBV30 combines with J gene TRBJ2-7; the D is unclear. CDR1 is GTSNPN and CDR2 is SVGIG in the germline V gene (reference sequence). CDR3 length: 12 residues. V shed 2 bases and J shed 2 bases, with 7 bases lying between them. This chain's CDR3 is CAWSWQPYEQYF. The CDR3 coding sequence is TGTGCCTGGAGTTGGCAGCCCTACGAGCAGTACTTC.

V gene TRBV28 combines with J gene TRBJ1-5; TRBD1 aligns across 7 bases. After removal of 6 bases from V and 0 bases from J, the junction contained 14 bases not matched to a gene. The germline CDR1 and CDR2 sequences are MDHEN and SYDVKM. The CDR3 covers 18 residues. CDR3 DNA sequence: TGTGCCAGCAGCCGCCTACAGGGGACGAATGGTAGCAATCAGCCCCAGCATTTT. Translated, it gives CASSRLQGTNGSNQPQHF.

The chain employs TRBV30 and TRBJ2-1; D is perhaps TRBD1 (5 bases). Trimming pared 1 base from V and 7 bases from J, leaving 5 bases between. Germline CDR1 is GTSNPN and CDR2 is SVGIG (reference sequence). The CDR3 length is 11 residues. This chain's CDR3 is CAWSDRNEQFF. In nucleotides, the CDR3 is TGTGCCTGGAGTGACAGGAATGAGCAGTTCTTC.

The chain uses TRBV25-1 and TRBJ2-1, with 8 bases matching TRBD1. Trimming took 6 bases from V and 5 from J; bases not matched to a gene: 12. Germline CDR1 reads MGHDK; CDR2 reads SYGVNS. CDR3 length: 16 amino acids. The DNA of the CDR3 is TGTGCCAGCAGCCTTGCTGGACAGGGAACTCACAATGAGCAGTTCTTC. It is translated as CASSLAGQGTHNEQFF.

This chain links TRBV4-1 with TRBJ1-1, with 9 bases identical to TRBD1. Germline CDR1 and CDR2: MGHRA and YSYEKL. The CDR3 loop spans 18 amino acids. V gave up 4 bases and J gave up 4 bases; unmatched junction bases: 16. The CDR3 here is CASSPTSSWDRASTEAFF. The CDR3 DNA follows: TGCGCCAGCAGCCCTACGAGTAGTTGGGACAGGGCGTCCACTGAAGCTTTCTTT.

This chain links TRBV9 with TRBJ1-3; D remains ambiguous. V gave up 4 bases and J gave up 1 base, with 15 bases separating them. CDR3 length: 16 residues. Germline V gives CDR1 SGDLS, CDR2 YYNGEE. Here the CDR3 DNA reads TGTGCCAGCAGCCCTGGGTTGCTTGGGTCTGGAAACACCATATATTTT. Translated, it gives CASSPGLLGSGNTIYF.

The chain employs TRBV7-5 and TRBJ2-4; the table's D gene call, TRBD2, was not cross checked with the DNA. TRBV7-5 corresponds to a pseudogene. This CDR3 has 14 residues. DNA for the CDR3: TGTGCCAGAAGCTTCTCGACTGCCAAAAACATTCAGTACTTC. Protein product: CARSFSTAKNIQYF.

The CDR3 region is CASSLDRNNQPQHF. The CDR3 bases are TGTGCCAGCAGCCTCGACAGAAACAATCAGCCCCAGCATTTT. The J gene is TRBJ1-5, the V gene TRBV7-2, with D perhaps TRBD1 (5 bases). CDR1 SGHTA and CDR2 FQGNSA come from the germline V gene. CDR3 size: 14 residues. Between the trimmed V and J ends, which lost 5 bases and 3 bases, there was a span of 11 bases. Combining the CDR3 with reference TRBV7-2 and TRBJ1-5 gives the whole variable domain GAGVSQSPSNKVTEKGKDVELRCDPISGHTALYWYRQSLGQGLEFLIYFQGNSAPDKSGLPSDRFSAERTGGSVSTLTIQRTQQEDSAVYLCASSLDRNNQPQHFGDGTRLSIL.

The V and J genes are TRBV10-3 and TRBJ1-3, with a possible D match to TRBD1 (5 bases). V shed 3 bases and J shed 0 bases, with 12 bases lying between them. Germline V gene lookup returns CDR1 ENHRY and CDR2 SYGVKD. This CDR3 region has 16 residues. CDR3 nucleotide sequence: TGTGCCATCAGTGAAGGACACCATAGCTCTGGAAACACCATATATTTT. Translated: CAISEGHHSSGNTIYF.

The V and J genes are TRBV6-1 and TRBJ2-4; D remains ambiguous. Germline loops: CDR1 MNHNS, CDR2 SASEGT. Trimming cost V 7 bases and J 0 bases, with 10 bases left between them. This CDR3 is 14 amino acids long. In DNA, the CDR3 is TGTGCCAGCACCTTGGACCTAGCCAAAAACATTCAGTACTTC. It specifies CASTLDLAKNIQYF.

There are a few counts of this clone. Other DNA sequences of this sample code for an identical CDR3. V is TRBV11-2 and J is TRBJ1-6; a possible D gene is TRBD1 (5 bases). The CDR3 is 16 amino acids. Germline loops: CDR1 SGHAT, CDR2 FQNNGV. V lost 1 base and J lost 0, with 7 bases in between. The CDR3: CASSLGQSSYNSPLHF. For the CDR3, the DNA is TGTGCCAGCAGCTTAGGACAGAGCTCCTATAATTCACCCCTCCACTTT.